This T cell receptor beta chain derives from a study of blood T cell repertoires in COVID-19. This clone showed up just once. Germline V CDR1 and CDR2: SGDLS, YYNGEE. Trimming cost V 0 bases and J 9 bases; bases outside gene matches: 4. CDR3 length: 15 amino acids. Measured with immunoSEQ multiplex PCR; TCRdb has only the in-frame clones, and not every one. The table has tens of thousands of clones, around 86% seen once; the top ten hold about 2%. The chain is built from TRBV9 and TRBJ2-1; 12 positions agree with TRBD2. The clonotype comes from a woman in her 70s with acute or convalescent COVID-19. Input material: peripheral blood. The CDR3 reads CASSVATSGGSEQFF. The CDR3 bases are TGTGCCAGCAGCGTAGCGACTAGCGGGGGTAGTGAGCAGTTCTTC.